This record concerns one T cell receptor beta chain sequence. These data are taken from a study of T cell changes during pregnancy in multiple sclerosis. This table comes from immunoSEQ multiplex PCR, and its TCRdb copy is limited to in-frame clones, with some not included. Of 55,000 to 65,000 clones in the sample, roughly 92% are singletons; the top ten hold around 3.2%. The CDR3 has 15 amino acids. The V segment lost 5 bases and the J segment 2 bases; nucleotides outside the gene matches: 6. Germline values: CDR1 LNHNV, CDR2 YYDKDF (reference sequence). This sample comprised CD8+ T cells from peripheral blood mononuclear cells, obtained in the third trimester of pregnancy. The TCR was taken from a female donor with multiple sclerosis, enrolled in a pregnancy study. The rearrangement joins TRBV15 to TRBJ1-2, with 9 bases matching TRBD1. This chain's CDR3 is CATSPRDRVNYGYTF. CDR3 in DNA: TGTGCCACCAGCCCCCGGGACAGGGTGAACTATGGCTACACCTTC.